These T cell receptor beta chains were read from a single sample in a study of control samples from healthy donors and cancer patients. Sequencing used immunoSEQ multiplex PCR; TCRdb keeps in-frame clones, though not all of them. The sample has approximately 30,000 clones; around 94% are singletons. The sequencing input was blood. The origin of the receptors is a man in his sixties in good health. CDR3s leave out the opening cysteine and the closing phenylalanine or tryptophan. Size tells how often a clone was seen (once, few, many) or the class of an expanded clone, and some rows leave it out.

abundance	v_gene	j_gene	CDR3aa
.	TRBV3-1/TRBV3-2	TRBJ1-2	ASSQVGTGMKGYT
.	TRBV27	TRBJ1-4	ASSLGQARGVREKLF
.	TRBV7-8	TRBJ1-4	ASSADVVSSNEKLF
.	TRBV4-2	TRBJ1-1	ASSPIMTRGGEAF
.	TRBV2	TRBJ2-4	ASSEGGASGENIQY
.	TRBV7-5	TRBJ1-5	ARSFGTHSNQPQH
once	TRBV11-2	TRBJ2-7	ASSLTPGSGETYEQY
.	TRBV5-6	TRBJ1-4	ASSSPRASLNEKLF
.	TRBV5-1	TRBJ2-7	ASSLVPGQVSYEQY
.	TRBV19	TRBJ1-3	ASSIPGSGNTIY
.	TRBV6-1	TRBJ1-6	ASSPARGSPLH
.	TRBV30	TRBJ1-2	AWSVKVGYT
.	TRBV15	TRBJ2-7	ATSRDPGNSYEQY
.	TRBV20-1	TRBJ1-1	SAVQGRGAF
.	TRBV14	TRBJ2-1	ASSHARDWYNEQF
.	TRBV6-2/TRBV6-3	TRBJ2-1	ASSYSQAYNEQF
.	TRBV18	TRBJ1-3	ASSPTFSQMGNTIY
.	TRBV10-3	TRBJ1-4	ATGAGGQNEKLF
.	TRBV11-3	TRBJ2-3	ASSFTQGSDTQY